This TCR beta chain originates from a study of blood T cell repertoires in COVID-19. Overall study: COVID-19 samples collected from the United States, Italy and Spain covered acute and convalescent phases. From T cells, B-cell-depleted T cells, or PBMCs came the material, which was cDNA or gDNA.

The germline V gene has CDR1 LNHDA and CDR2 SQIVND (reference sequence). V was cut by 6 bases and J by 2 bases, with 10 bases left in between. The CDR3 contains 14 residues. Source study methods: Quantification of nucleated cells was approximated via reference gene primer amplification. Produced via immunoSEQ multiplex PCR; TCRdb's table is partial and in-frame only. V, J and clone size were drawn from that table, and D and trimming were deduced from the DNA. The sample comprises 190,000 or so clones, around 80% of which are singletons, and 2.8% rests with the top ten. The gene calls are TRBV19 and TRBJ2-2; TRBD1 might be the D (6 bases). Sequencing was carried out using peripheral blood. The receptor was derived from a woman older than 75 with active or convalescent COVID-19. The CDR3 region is CASRIQGNTGELFF. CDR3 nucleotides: TGTGCCAGTAGGATACAGGGTAACACCGGGGAGCTGTTTTTT.